These 21 T cell receptor beta chains came from one sample sequenced in a study of tumor-infiltrating lymphocytes in primary liver carcinoma. The input was about 500 ng total RNA; TCR beta cDNA was made from it with a constant-region primer. Slightly modified ARM-PCR served as the procedure for the TCR beta libraries. These libraries came from three rounds of nested multiplex PCR. Rounds one and two of PCR, each of approximately 11 cycles, were primed with TRBV1-TRBV30 forward primers and a C-beta reverse primer. Using its own MiXCR run on the multiplex PCR reads, TCRdb lists one record per CDR3 protein. Of about 130,000 distinct CDR3 sequences in the sample, 64% were seen once. Unsorted bulk tissue of about 20-30 mg yielded co-extracted RNA and DNA. The specimen sequenced was liver tumor tissue from sampling region 3. Subset noted: tumor region T3, left-lateral pole. The receptor source for this set is an older woman with primary liver carcinoma and hepatitis B virus infection.

For this clonotype: A read error may explain this, as a much larger clone is one base away. The chain couples TRBV7-8 to TRBJ2-5, with 10 bases identical to TRBD2. CDR1 and CDR2 (germline): SGHVS, FQNEAQ. V shed 5 bases, J shed 3 bases, and the junction held 6 bases outside the gene matches. The CDR3 extends over 15 amino acids. This CDR3 reads CASSKLAGREETQYF. CDR3 DNA sequence: TGTGCCAGCAGCAAACTAGCGGGGAGGGAAGAGACCCAGTACTTC.

In this sample, this clonotype turned up many times. V is TRBV29-1 and J is TRBJ1-2; D is unresolved. This CDR3 contains 11 residues. Trimming removed 2 bases at V and 6 bases at J, with 7 bases between. CDR1 is SQVTM, CDR2 ANQGSEA, per germline. In DNA, the CDR3 is TGCAGCGTTGAACTTGATAATGGCTACACCTTC. Its protein is CSVELDNGYTF. The variable domain in full, completed from reference TRBV29-1 and TRBJ1-2, reads SAVISQKPSRDICQRGTSLTIQCQVDSQVTMMFWYRQQPGQSLTLIATANQGSEATYESGFVIDKFPISRPNLTFSTLTVSNMSPEDSSIYLCSVELDNGYTFGSGTRLTVV.

As for this clonotype: At one of its ends the junction is not consistent with the germline gene, which may arise from a read error. CDR3 loop: CACSLTVGPGNAIYF. The CDR3 bases are TGTGCCTGCAGTCTAACTGTAGGACCTGGAAACGCCATATATTTT. This sequence joins TRBV6-5 and TRBJ1-3, with D uncertain. Germline-derived CDR1 and CDR2 are MNHEY and SVGAGI. There are 15 residues in the CDR3.

As regards this clonotype: This CDR3 fails to terminate in the conserved phenylalanine or tryptophan, so it likely reflects a read error. The chain has TRBV11-2 and TRBJ2-1, with TRBD2 identical over 10 bases. Germline-derived CDR1 and CDR2 are SGHAT and FQNNGV. The CDR3 has 18 amino acids. The trim removed 9 bases at V and 7 bases at J, leaving 21 bases unmatched. The CDR3 sequence: CASSQFSGTSDLGNEQFS. Written as DNA, the CDR3 is TGTGCCAGTAGCCAATTTAGCGGGACTAGCGATCTAGGGAATGAGCAGTTCTCC.

A remark on this clonotype: Given the absence of the conserved phenylalanine or tryptophan at the CDR3 end, a read error is likely. The chain combines TRBV11-2 with TRBJ2-3; D remains ambiguous. The CDR3 length is 17 residues. From germline, CDR1 is SGHAT and CDR2 FQNNGV. The CDR3 coding sequence is TGTGCCGGCAGCTTAGCCGGGTGGCGAACTATCACAGCTACGCAGTATTCT. Its protein product is CAGSLAGWRTITATQYS.

This clonotype has at least ten counts. The V gene is TRBV2, the J gene TRBJ1-5; 8 bases agree with TRBD1. The CDR3 sequence is 15 residues long. Unmatched junction bases numbered 10, after V lost 6 bases and J lost 6 bases. Germline-derived CDR1 and CDR2 are SNHLY and FYNNEI. The CDR3 region is CASSWTGTNGQPQHF. In DNA form, the CDR3 reads TGTGCCAGCAGCTGGACAGGGACTAATGGTCAGCCCCAGCATTTT.

As to this clonotype: A read error is likely, as this CDR3 ends without the conserved phenylalanine or tryptophan. The chain carries TRBV7-2 and TRBJ2-1; 8 bases match TRBD2. Germline CDR1 and CDR2: SGHTA and FQGNSA. This CDR3 has 15 amino acids. The DNA for the CDR3 is TGTCCCAGCAGCTTAGCGGGACTAACTTACAATGAGCAGTTCTTA. It translates to CPSSLAGLTYNEQFL.

In the case of this clonotype: One junction end disagrees with the germline gene, perhaps due to a read error. V gene TRBV11-1 combines with J gene TRBJ2-1; 9 positions match TRBD2. Per germline, CDR1 SGHAT and CDR2 FQDESV (reference sequence). This CDR3 is 16 amino acids long. This CDR3 reads CANSATSGGQYSEQFF. The CDR3 DNA sequence: TGTGCAAACAGCGCGACTAGCGGAGGCCAATACAGTGAGCAGTTCTTC.

To note about this clonotype: Relative to the germline gene, one junction end is altered; a read error may explain this. The rearrangement joins TRBV29-1 to TRBJ2-7; TRBD1 matches at 8 bases. Germline-derived CDR1 and CDR2 are SQVTM and ANQGSEA. The CDR3 runs to 11 residues. Here the CDR3 reads CSGWTGSEQYF. In DNA, the CDR3 is TGTAGCGGCTGGACAGGGAGCGAGCAGTACTTC.

On this clonotype itself: A clone one base away is much larger, so this may be a read error. The J gene is TRBJ1-1, the V gene TRBV5-6; 9 bases are shared with TRBD1. The germline CDR1 and CDR2 sequences are SGHDT and YYEEEE. This CDR3 contains 16 residues. The CDR3 bases are TGTGCCACCAGCTCAACAGGGGGCGTAAGGGACACTGAAGCTTTCTTT. This sequence encodes CATSSTGGVRDTEAFF.

The CDR3 loop is CASSLRLGMKETQYF. The CDR3 nucleotides read TGTGCCAGCAGCTTACGACTAGGGATGAAAGAGACCCAGTACTTC. The chain recombines TRBV11-1 with TRBJ2-5, with a tentative D call TRBD2 (6 bases). Trimming shortened V by 2 bases and J by 3 bases, and 13 bases separated the two germline ends. The V gene's germline CDR1 is SGHAT and CDR2 FQDESV (reference sequence). The CDR3 is 15 amino acids. The whole variable domain, filled in from reference TRBV11-1 and TRBJ2-5, reads EAEVAQSPRYKITEKSQAVAFWCDPISGHATLYWYRQILGQGPELLVQFQDESVVDDSQLPKDRFSAERLKGVDSTLKIQPAELGDSAMYLCASSLRLGMKETQYFGPGTRLLVL.

Concerning this clonotype: Since no conserved phenylalanine or tryptophan closes the CDR3, a read error is the likely cause. The chain joins TRBV11-2 to TRBJ2-7; a weak D match, TRBD2 (5 bases). CDR1 is SGHAT and CDR2 is FQNNGV in the germline V gene. The CDR3 extends over 13 amino acids. Trimming cost V 1 base and J 3 bases, with 7 bases left between them. CDR3 residues: CASSLGRGYEQYS. For the CDR3, the DNA is TGTGCCAGCAGCTTAGGACGGGGCTACGAGCAGTACTCT.

Remarks on this clonotype: One end of the junction fails to match germline, which may point to a read error. J is TRBJ2-2 and V is TRBV11-2; maybe TRBD2 (5 bases). CDR1 and CDR2 from the germline V gene are SGHAT and FQNNGV. The length of the CDR3 is 16 residues. In nucleotides, the CDR3 is TGTGCTAGTAGCGACGGACGTAACACGAACACCAGGGAGCTGTTTTTT. Protein: CASSDGRNTNTRELFF.

This clonotype was recorded a few times. The chain carries TRBV28 and TRBJ2-7, with 8 bases identical to TRBD2. The germline CDR1 and CDR2 sequences are MDHEN and SYDVKM. CDR3 length: 13 amino acids. J lost 2 bases, V lost 7 bases, and 4 bases had no gene match. The CDR3 DNA is TGTGCCAGCACCCCGGGGGGGACCTACGAGCAGTACTTC. The encoded protein is CASTPGGTYEQYF.

Details on this clonotype: A read error may account for a junction end that differs from germline. The chain combines TRBV30 with TRBJ2-1; TRBD2 might be the D (6 bases). The CDR3 extends over 14 amino acids. Germline values: CDR1 GTSNPN, CDR2 SVGIG (reference sequence). The CDR3 nucleotides read TGCGCCTGGAGTATGGGGGGTTCTTACAATGAGCAGTTCTTC. This translates into CAWSMGGSYNEQFF.

The chain recombines TRBV11-2 with TRBJ2-1; the D gene is possibly TRBD2 (6 bases). CDR1 and CDR2 from the germline V gene are SGHAT and FQNNGV. The CDR3 is 19 amino acids. V shed 1 base and J shed 5 bases, with 24 bases lying between them. The CDR3 DNA sequence: TGTGCCAGCAGCTTAGTAGATTCTTTCAGCGGGCCAAGTCACAATGAGCAGTTCTTC. Translation: CASSLVDSFSGPSHNEQFF. The whole variable domain, remainder taken from reference TRBV11-2 and TRBJ2-1, is EAGVAQSPRYKIIEKRQSVAFWCNPISGHATLYWYQQILGQGPKLLIQFQNNGVVDDSQLPKDRFSAERLKGVDSTLKIQPAKLEDSAVYLCASSLVDSFSGPSHNEQFFGPGTRLTVL.

Notes on this clonotype: The junction and the germline gene differ at one end; a read error may be behind it. V usage is TRBV11-2 and J usage is TRBJ2-6, with TRBD1 matching over 8 bases. This CDR3 region has 19 residues. The germline CDR1 and CDR2 sequences are SGHAT and FQNNGV. As DNA, the CDR3 is TGTGCCAGCAGCTTAGGGGACAGGCCTGTTAGCTCTAGGGCCAACGTCCTGACTTTT. It is translated as CASSLGDRPVSSRANVLTF.

A note on this clonotype: This clone may be a read error of a much larger clone one base away. V gene TRBV12-3 or TRBV12-4 combines with J gene TRBJ2-1; 10 positions match TRBD2. This CDR3 comprises 15 residues. The junction had 10 bases not matched to a gene; V was cut back by 2 bases and J by 12 bases. The CDR3 region is CASSLFASGSYGQFF. The CDR3 DNA follows: TGTGCCAGCAGTTTATTCGCTAGCGGGAGCTATGGGCAGTTCTTC.

Concerning this clonotype: Lacking the conserved final phenylalanine or tryptophan, this CDR3 likely reflects a read error. The V and J genes are TRBV11-2 and TRBJ2-7; no clear D gene. CDR1 and CDR2 from the germline V gene are SGHAT and FQNNGV. V shed 5 bases and J shed 5 bases, with 10 bases lying between them. The CDR3 consists of 12 residues. The CDR3 is CASSRFVNEQYL. The CDR3 DNA is TGTGCCAGCAGCCGGTTTGTCAACGAGCAGTACCTC.

This clonotype was picked up one time. This may stem from a read error, because a much larger clone lies one nucleotide away. The rearrangement joins TRBV29-1 to TRBJ1-2; D might be TRBD1 (5 bases). The CDR3 contains 13 residues. In germline, CDR1 is SQVTM, CDR2 ANQGSEA. The germline V and J ends were trimmed by 7 bases and 4 bases, with 16 bases remaining between them. The CDR3 sequence: CSAARGLGYGYTF. As DNA, the CDR3 is TGCAGCGCTGCAAGGGGACTGGGCTATGGCTACACCTTC.

To note about this clonotype: Compared with germline, one end of the junction differs, possibly owing to a read error. J is TRBJ2-3 and V is TRBV7-8; D may correspond to TRBD1 or TRBD2 (5 bases each). Germline values: CDR1 SGHVS, CDR2 FQNEAQ. The CDR3 runs to 15 residues. The CDR3 region has the DNA TGTGCCAGCCGACTTGGGGCCCGGGGCACAGATACGCATTATTTT. It encodes CASRLGARGTDTHYF.